This T cell receptor beta chain was identified in a study of regulatory T cells in long-lasting Graves disease. Study at large: Positivity for TSH receptor antibodies plus over 5 years of antithyroid drugs meant persistent Graves' disease.

The time point is: persistent/refractory GD, antithyroid drugs over 5 years with positive TRAb. PBMCs provided the RNA from which the TCR library was made. Patients hailed from an endocrinology department in Xi'an, China. Building of the TCR beta libraries involved iRepertoire HTBI primers and Arm-PCR of CDR3 regions. From the multiplex PCR reads, TCRdb called clonotypes with MiXCR, one entry per CDR3 protein. Among approximately 350,000 distinct CDR3 sequences listed, less than 30% were seen once. As regards this clonotype: Its antigen is not known. This may be a read error, as it is one base from a much larger clone.

Regarding the study as a whole: Relative to new patients (around 1,000), persistent patients exhibited greater sharing of public clonotypes (around 3,000). Newly diagnosed Graves' patients had higher TCR diversity than persistent ones.

This clonotype originated in a woman in her forties with Graves disease. Here the sequenced sample was peripheral blood mononuclear cells (PBMCs), taken when the disease was refractory, from a patient treated with antithyroid drugs.

The CDR3 DNA reads TGTGCCAGCGAACCATGGGACAATAGCCACGAGCAGTACTTC. Amino acid sequence: CASEPWDNSHEQYF. The chain uses TRBV6-1 and TRBJ2-7; D might be TRBD1 (6 bases). Trimming pared 8 bases from V and 5 bases from J, leaving 19 bases between. The CDR3 length is 14 residues. CDR1 is MNHNS, CDR2 SASEGT, per germline.